This record looks at one T cell receptor beta chain sequence and its context. The sample comes from a study of control samples from healthy donors and cancer patients. V trimming: 0 bases; J trimming: 0 bases; junction bases outside the gene matches: 3. The CDR3 is 17 residues long. The V gene's germline CDR1 is KGHDR and CDR2 SFDVKD. Profiled with immunoSEQ multiplex PCR; TCRdb holds only in-frame clones, not every one. The table has about 86,000 clones, 85% to 95% seen once; the top ten hold approximately 1.5%. Sequencing used blood. The J gene is TRBJ2-2, the V gene TRBV24-1; 7 bases are a match to TRBD1. The sequence derives from a woman in her 30s in good health. In DNA, the CDR3 is TGTGCCACCAGTGATTTGTGGCAGGGGGCGAACACCGGGGAGCTGTTTTTT. Translation gives CATSDLWQGANTGELFF.